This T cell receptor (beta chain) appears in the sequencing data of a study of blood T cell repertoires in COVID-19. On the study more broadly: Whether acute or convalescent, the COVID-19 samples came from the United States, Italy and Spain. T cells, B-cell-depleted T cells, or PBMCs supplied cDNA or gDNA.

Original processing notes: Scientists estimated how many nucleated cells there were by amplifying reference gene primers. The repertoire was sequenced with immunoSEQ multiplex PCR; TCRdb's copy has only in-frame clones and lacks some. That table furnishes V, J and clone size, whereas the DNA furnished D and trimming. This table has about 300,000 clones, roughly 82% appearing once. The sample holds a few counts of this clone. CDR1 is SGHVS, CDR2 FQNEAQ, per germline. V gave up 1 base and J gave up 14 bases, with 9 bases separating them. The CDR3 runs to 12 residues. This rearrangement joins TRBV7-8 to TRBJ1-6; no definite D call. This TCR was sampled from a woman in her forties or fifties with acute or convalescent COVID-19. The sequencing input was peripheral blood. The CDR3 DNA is TGTGCCAGCAGCTTAGATCGGCGGACCCTCCACTTT. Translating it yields CASSLDRRTLHF.